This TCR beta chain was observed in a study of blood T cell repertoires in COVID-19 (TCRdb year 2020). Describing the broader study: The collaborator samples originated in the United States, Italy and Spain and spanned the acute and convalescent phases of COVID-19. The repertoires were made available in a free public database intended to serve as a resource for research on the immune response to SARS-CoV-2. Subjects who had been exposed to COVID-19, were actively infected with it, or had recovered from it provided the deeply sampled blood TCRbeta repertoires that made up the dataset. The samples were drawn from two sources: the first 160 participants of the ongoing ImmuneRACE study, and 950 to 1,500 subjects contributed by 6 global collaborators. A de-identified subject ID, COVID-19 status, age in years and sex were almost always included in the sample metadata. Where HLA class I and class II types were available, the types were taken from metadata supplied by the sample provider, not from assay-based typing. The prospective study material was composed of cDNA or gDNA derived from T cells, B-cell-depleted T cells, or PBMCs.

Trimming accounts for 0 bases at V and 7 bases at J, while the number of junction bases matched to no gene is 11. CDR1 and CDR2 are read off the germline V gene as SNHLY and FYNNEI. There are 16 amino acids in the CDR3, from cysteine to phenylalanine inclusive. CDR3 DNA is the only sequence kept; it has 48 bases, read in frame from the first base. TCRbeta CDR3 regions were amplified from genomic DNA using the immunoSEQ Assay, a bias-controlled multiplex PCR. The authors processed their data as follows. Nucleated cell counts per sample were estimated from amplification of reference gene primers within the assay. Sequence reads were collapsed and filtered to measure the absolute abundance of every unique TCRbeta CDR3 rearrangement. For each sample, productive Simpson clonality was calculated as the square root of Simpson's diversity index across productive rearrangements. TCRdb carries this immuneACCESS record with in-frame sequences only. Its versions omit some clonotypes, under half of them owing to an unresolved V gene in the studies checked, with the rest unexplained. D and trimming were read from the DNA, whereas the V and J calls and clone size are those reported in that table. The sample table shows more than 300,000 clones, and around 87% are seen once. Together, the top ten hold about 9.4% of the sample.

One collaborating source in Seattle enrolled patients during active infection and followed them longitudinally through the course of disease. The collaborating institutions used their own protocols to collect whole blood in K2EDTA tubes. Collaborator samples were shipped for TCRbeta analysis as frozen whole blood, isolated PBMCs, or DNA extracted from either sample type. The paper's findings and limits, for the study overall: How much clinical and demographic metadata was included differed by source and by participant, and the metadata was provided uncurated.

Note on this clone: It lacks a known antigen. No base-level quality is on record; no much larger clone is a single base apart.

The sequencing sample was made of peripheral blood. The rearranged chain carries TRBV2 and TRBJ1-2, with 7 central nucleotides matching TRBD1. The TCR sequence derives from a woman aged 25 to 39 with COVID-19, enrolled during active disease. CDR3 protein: CASSEALYGRGVGYTF. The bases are TGTGCCAGCAGTGAAGCGCTTTACGGCAGGGGGGTTGGCTACACCTTC. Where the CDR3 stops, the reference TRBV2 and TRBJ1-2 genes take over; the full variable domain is EPEVTQTPSHQVTQMGQEVILRCVPISNHLYFYWYRQILGQKVEFLVSFYNNEISEKSEIFDDQFSVERPDGSNFTLKIRSTKLEDSAMYFCASSEALYGRGVGYTFGSGTRLTVV.